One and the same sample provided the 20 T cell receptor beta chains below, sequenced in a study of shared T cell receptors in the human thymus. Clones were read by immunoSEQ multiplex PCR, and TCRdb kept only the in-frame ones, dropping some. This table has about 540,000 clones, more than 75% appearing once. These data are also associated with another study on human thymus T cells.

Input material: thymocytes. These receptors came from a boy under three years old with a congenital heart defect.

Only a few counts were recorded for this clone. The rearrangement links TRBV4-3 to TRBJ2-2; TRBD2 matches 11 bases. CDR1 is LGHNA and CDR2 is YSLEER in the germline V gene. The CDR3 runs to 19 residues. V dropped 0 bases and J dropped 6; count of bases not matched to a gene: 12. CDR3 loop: CASSQELAGVPLSPGELFF. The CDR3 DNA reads TGCGCCAGCAGCCAAGAACTAGCGGGAGTCCCCCTTAGCCCCGGGGAGCTGTTTTTT.

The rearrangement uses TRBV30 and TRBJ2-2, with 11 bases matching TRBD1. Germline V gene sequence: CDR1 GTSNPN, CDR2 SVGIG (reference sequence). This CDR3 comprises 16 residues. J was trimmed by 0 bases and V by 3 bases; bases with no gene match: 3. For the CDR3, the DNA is TGTGCCTGGAGAGGGGACAGGGGGACGAACACCGGGGAGCTGTTTTTT. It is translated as CAWRGDRGTNTGELFF.

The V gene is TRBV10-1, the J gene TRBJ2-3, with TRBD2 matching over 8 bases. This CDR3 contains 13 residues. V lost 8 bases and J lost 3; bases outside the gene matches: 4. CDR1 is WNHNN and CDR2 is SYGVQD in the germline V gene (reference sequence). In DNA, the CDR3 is TGCGCCAGCGGGCGGGAGGAAACAGATACGCAGTATTTT. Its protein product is CASGREETDTQYF.

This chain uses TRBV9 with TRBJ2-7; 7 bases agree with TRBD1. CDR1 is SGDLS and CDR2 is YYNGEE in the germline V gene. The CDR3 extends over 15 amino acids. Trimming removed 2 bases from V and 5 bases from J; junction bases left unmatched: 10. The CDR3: CASSVRPGQANEQYF. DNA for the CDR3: TGTGCCAGCAGCGTTCGGCCCGGACAGGCGAACGAGCAGTACTTC.

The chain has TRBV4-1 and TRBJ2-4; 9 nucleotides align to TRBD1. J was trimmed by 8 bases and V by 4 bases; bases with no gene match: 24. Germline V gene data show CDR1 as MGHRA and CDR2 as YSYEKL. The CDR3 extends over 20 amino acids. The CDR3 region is CASSLPGQGSQKGGKHIQYF. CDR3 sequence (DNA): TGCGCCAGCAGCCTTCCGGGACAGGGCTCTCAAAAAGGCGGGAAACACATTCAGTACTTC.

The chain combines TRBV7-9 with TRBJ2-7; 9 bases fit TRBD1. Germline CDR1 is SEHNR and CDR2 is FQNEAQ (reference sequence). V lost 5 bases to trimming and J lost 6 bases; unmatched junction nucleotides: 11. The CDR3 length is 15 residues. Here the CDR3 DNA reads TGTGCCAGCAGCCTCCGAACAGGGGGCTCGAGCGAGCAGTACTTC. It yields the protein CASSLRTGGSSEQYF.

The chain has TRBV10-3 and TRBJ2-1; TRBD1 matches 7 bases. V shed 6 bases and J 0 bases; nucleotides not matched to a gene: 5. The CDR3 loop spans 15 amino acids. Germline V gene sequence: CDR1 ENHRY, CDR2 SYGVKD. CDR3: CAIRTTGVSYNEQFF. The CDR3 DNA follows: TGTGCCATCAGGACAACAGGGGTCTCCTACAATGAGCAGTTCTTC.

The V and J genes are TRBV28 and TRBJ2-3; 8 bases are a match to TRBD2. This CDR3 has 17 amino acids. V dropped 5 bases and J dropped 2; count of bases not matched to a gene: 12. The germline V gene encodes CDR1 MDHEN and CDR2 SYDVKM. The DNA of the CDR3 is TGTGCCAGCAGTCCTACAATAGCGGGACCCCTCACAGATACGCAGTATTTT. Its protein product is CASSPTIAGPLTDTQYF. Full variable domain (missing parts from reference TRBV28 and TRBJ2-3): DVKVTQSSRYLVKRTGEKVFLECVQDMDHENMFWYRQDPGLGLRLIYFSYDVKMKEKGDIPEGYSVSREKKERFSLILESASTNQTSMYLCASSPTIAGPLTDTQYFGPGTRLTVL.

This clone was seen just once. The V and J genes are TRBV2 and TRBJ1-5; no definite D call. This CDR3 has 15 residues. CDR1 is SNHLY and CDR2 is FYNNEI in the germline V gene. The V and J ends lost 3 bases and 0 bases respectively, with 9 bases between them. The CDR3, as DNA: TGTGCCAGCAGTGACCAGGACTATAGCAATCAGCCCCAGCATTTT. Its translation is CASSDQDYSNQPQHF.

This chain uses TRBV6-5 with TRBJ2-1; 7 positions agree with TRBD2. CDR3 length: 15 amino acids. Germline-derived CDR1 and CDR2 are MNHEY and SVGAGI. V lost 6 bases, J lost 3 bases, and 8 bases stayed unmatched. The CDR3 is CASSRSGPHYNEQFF. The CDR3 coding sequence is TGTGCCAGCAGCCGTAGCGGGCCCCACTACAATGAGCAGTTCTTC.

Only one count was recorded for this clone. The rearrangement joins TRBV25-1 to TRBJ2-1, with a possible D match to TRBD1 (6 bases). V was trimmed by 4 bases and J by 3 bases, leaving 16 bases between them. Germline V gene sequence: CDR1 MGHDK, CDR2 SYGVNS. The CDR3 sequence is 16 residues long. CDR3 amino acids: CASSAQGGRHYNEQFF. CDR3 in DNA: TGTGCCAGCAGTGCCCAAGGGGGACGACACTACAATGAGCAGTTCTTC.

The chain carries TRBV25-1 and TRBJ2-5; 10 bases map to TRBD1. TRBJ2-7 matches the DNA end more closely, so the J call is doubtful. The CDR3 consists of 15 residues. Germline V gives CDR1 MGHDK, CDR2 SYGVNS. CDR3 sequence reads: CASRPRDRGDYEQYF. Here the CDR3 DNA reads TGTGCCAGCCGCCCTCGGGACAGGGGAGACTACGAGCAGTACTTC.

CDR3 amino acids: CASSVVWGVMDRVTNEQFF. CDR3 nucleotides: TGTGCCAGCAGCGTAGTTTGGGGTGTGATGGACAGGGTTACGAATGAGCAGTTCTTC. The chain uses TRBV9 and TRBJ2-1; 8 bases align to TRBD1. J gave up 7 bases and V 0 bases, and 18 bases lay outside the gene matches. The V gene's germline CDR1 is SGDLS and CDR2 YYNGEE. This CDR3 comprises 19 residues.

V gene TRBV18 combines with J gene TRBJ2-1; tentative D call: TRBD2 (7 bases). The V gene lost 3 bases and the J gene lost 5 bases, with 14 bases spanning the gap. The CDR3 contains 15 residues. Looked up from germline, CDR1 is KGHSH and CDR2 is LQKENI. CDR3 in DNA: TGTGCCAGCTCACCCCTGAGGGGGGGTAACAATGAGCAGTTCTTC. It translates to CASSPLRGGNNEQFF.

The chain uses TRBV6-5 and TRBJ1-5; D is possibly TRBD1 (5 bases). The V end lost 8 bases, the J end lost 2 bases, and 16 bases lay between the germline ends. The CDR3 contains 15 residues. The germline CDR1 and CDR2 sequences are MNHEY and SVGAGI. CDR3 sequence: CASGGLGAGNQPQHF. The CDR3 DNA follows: TGTGCCAGCGGGGGACTAGGTGCCGGCAATCAGCCCCAGCATTTT.

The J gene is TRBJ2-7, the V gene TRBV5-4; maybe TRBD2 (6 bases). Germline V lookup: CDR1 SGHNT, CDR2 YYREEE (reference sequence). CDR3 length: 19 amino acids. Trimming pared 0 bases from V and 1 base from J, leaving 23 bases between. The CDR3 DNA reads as TGTGCCAGCAGCTTGGCCGTTAGCGGTCCTCCCCGGGGGTCCTACGAGCAGTACTTC. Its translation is CASSLAVSGPPRGSYEQYF.

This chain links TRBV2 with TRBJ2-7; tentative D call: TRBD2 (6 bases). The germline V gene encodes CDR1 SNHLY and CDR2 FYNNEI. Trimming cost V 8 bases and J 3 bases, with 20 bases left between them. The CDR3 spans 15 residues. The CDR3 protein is CASPPSPSADYEQYF. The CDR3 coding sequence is TGTGCCAGCCCACCTTCCCCTAGCGCCGACTACGAGCAGTACTTC. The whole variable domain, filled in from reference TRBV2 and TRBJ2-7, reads EPEVTQTPSHQVTQMGQEVILRCVPISNHLYFYWYRQILGQKVEFLVSFYNNEISEKSEIFDDQFSVERPDGSNFTLKIRSTKLEDSAMYFCASPPSPSADYEQYFGPGTRLTVT.

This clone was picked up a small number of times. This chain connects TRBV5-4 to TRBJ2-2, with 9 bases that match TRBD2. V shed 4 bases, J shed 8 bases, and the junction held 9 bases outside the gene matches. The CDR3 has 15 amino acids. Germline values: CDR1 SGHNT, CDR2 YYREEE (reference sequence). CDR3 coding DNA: TGTGCCAGCAGCACCGGGACTAGCCCCATAGGGGAGCTGTTTTTT. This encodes CASSTGTSPIGELFF. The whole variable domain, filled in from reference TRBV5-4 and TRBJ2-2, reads ETGVTQSPTHLIKTRGQQVTLRCSSQSGHNTVSWYQQALGQGPQFIFQYYREEENGRGNFPPRFSGLQFPNYSSELNVNALELDDSALYLCASSTGTSPIGELFFGEGSRLTVL.

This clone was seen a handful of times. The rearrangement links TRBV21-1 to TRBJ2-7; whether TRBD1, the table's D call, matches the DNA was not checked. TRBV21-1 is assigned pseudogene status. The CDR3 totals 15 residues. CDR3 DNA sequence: TGTGCCAGCAGCAAATATGGAGGACAGGAGATGGAGCAGTACTTC. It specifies CASSKYGGQEMEQYF.

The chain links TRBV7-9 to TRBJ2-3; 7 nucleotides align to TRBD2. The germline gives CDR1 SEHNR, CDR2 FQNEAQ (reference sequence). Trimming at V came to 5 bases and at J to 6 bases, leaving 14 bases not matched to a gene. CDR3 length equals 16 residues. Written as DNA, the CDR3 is TGTGCCAGCAGCCCTCAGGGACTATCGGAGCGCGATACGCAGTATTTT. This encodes CASSPQGLSERDTQYF.